The entry below describes one TCR beta chain. Antigen unknown. The entry originates in a study of T cell responses to AZD1222 COVID-19 vaccine. Libraries were prepared by immunoSEQ multiplex PCR; TCRdb keeps only in-frame clonotypes and omits some of them. The table has approximately 100,000 clones, 85% to 90% seen once. Broader study findings: After two AZD1222 doses, spike-specific TCR breadth and depth rose versus day 0. Spike-wide vaccine-associated CD4 TCRs dominated at 160-218 and 743-854. Variant regions that are unmutated are reportedly the target of nearly half of spike-specific TCRs. Without day 14 samples, only post-peak T cell repertoires were studied.

From germline, CDR1 is SNHLY and CDR2 FYNNEI. The CDR3 contains 11 residues. The germline V and J ends were trimmed by 6 bases and 4 bases, with 6 bases remaining between them. The gene calls are TRBV2 and TRBJ2-5, with D perhaps matching TRBD1 (6 bases). The TCR originated in an adult who received the AZD1222 COVID-19 vaccine. Sequencing used peripheral blood, obtained 28 days after the second AZD1222 dose. The DNA of the CDR3 is TGTGCCAGCAGACAGGGAGAGACCCAGTACTTC. Residues: CASRQGETQYF. Combining the CDR3 with reference TRBV2 and TRBJ2-5 gives the whole variable domain EPEVTQTPSHQVTQMGQEVILRCVPISNHLYFYWYRQILGQKVEFLVSFYNNEISEKSEIFDDQFSVERPDGSNFTLKIRSTKLEDSAMYFCASRQGETQYFGPGTRLLVL.